This TCR beta chain comes out of a study of CD8+ T cells in alopecia areata listed by TCRdb under 2018. At the level of the whole study: Treated patients were enrolled in an open-label pilot trial of oral tofacitinib at 5 to 10 mg twice daily for moderate-to-severe alopecia areata. Patients stayed on tofacitinib for 6 to 18 months and then had 6 months of follow-up off drug so that delayed response and recurrence could be assessed. In both human patients and the C3H/HeJ mouse model, the study applied high-throughput TCRbeta sequencing to look at T cell clonal expansion in alopecia areata. On the human side, TCRbeta sequencing was run on scalp tissue and on sorted CD4+ and CD8+ peripheral blood T cells from healthy controls and from alopecia areata patients with either patchy or totalis/universalis disease. Patients on tofacitinib were biopsied at baseline and after 4 and 24 weeks of treatment, and several of the patients also had a later scalp biopsy. Scalp clonality was compared among normal scalp (n=4), patchy alopecia areata scalp (n=8), and alopecia totalis/universalis scalp (n=8). RNA came from the PAXgene miRNA kit for fixed scalp, the miRNeasy kit for PBMCs, and the RNeasy kit for mouse skin. TCRbeta CDR3 regions were amplified by immunoSEQ multiplex PCR using 35 Vbeta forward and 13 Jbeta reverse primers.

As concerns this clone: What this receptor recognizes is not known. Base qualities are not provided; no much larger clone lies one nucleotide away.

What the time point label conveys for this sample: baseline before oral tofacitinib. Lesional scalp punch biopsies and peripheral blood were collected from alopecia areata patients. PBMCs were isolated by density centrifugation and stained for CD3, CD4 and CD8, after which CD4+ and CD8+ T cells were sorted on a FACSAria. What the authors observed across the whole study: Resident alphabeta T cells in normal human skin are also sequenced, complicating scalp TCR repertoire analysis, unlike mouse skin dominated by gammadelta T cells. Compared with mice, TCR sequences shared between patients were less clear, possibly partly because of HLA diversity across the patient population. Higher clonality and more expanded CD8+ clones were observed in lesional scalp than in normal scalp, particularly in alopecia totalis/universalis, a finding suggestive of antigenic drive.

From cysteine to phenylalanine, the CDR3 is 17 amino acids long. Just CDR3 DNA is preserved here, 51 bases in frame from base 1. CDR1 and CDR2, per the germline V gene (reference sequence), are LNHNV and YYDKDF. V and J lose 1 base and 2 bases, and a span of 15 bases separates them. The method behind the library was the immunoSEQ multiplex PCR assay. For TCR sequencing, RNA was extracted from every sample and reverse transcribed into cDNA to serve as template. First-strand cDNA was synthesized with SuperScript III using a 2:1 mix of oligo-dT and random hexamers. A synthetic immune receptor repertoire was used to assess amplification bias, and residual bias was removed computationally. As for the original processing: Raw reads were preprocessed to remove errors, and CDR3 was defined according to IMGT conventions as the region from the conserved cysteine to phenylalanine. Clonality was computed by normalizing Shannon entropy by log2 of the number of productive unique TCRs and subtracting the result from 1. Whether each scalp clone was CD4 or CD8 was inferred by checking scalp TCRbeta sequences against the CD4 and CD8 repertoires from sorted blood. In TCRdb, the immuneACCESS table is reduced to in-frame sequences with V and J assigned. These tables do not hold every clone; where another copy was compared, an unresolved V gene accounts for under half, and the others remain unexplained. That table supplies the V and J calls and clone size; D and trimming were determined from the DNA. Counted in this sample were roughly 250,000 clones; about two thirds of them appeared once. Of the sample, about 1.3% falls within the top ten clones.

The rearranged segments are TRBV15 and TRBJ2-1; possibly the D gene is TRBD1, per 5 matching bases. Sequencing used CD4+ T cells sorted from blood, obtained at week 0. The receptor was derived from a human donor with alopecia areata. The DNA sequence is given as TGTGCCACCAGCAGAGGCCCCCAGGGCGGTACCTACAATGAGCAGTTCTTC. Its protein product is CATSRGPQGGTYNEQFF.